This T cell receptor (beta chain) was sequenced for a study of CD8 T cells in Susac syndrome. RNA totalling roughly 0.45 to 1 ug underwent reverse transcription with random hexamers. immunoSEQ multiplex PCR amplified TCR beta CDR3 across 54 Vbeta, 13 Jbeta. One entry per CDR3 protein results from TCRdb running MiXCR on the immunoSEQ multiplex PCR reads. The sample holds roughly 160,000 distinct CDR3 sequences, about 96% seen once. As to this clonotype: The antigen is not known.

Whole-study results and caveats: The CD4+ T cell repertoires, which came from Susac syndrome patients, showed no sign of clonal expansion.

This CDR3 has 12 residues. Trimming cost V 5 bases and J 2 bases, with 5 bases left between them. Germline V gene sequence: CDR1 SGDLS, CDR2 YYNGEE. Sequenced sample: CD4+ T cells from PBMCs. This chain joins TRBV9 and TRBJ1-3; D ambiguous. The TCR sequence derives from a human donor with Susac syndrome. The CDR3 region is CASSVPGNTIYF. DNA for the CDR3: TGTGCCAGCAGTGTGCCTGGAAACACCATATATTTT.